The T cell receptor beta chain under discussion was sequenced for a study of T cell repertoires in cytomegalovirus infection. Study-wide points: The ex vivo response was dominated by HLA-C-restricted CMV-specific TCR beta clonotypes. Summed public TCR beta family frequency identified CMV carriers bearing the relevant HLA.

The CDR3 contains 14 residues. Germline CDR1 is MNHNS and CDR2 is SASEGT. The J segment lost 2 bases and the V segment lost 4 bases, leaving 2 bases of the junction unmatched. TCRdb re-called the reads through MiXCR, storing one row per CDR3 protein. The sample lists 70,000 to 75,000 distinct CDR3 sequences; over 3.5% were seen once. This clonotype was recorded many times. Its target is unknown. The sequence came from a human donor in good health (CMV status not recorded). Some clones in this sample may be carry-over from other donors' samples. The chain is built from TRBV6-1 and TRBJ2-7, with 10 nucleotides matching TRBD1. The sequencing sample was made of PBMCs. DNA for the CDR3: TGTGCCAGCAGTGTGGACAGGGGGGCCTACGAGCAGTACTTC. This sequence encodes CASSVDRGAYEQYF.